This TCR beta chain was identified in a study of T cells after yellow fever vaccination. The study made its TCR cDNA through 5'RACE template switching. That step introduced a universal primer site along with UMIs. TCRdb processed the 5' RACE reads anew with MiXCR; each CDR3 protein has one entry. Of 400,000 or so distinct CDR3 sequences listed, 6.2% are singletons. CDR1 is MNHEY, CDR2 SVGEGT, per germline. The CDR3 has 14 residues. J lost 3 bases, V lost 2 bases, and 2 bases had no gene match. This clonotype has only a few counts. The sequence was obtained from a man aged 25-45 years who received the YFV17D yellow fever vaccine. The chain couples TRBV6-2 or TRBV6-3 to TRBJ1-1; 8 bases fit TRBD1. This material consisted of PBMCs, taken 5 days after the yellow fever booster vaccination. For the CDR3, the DNA is TGTGCCAGCAGTTACCCAGGGGGCTACACTGAAGCTTTCTTT. Translation: CASSYPGGYTEAFF.